The 27 T cell receptor beta chains in this list originate from one sample, sequenced in a study of shared clonotypes between healthy human individuals. Libraries were prepared by immunoSEQ multiplex PCR; TCRdb keeps only in-frame clonotypes and omits some of them. The data contain some 500,000 clones, about 96% of them singletons. The specimen was naive CD4+ T cells sorted from blood. Sample subset: CD45RA+ positively selected. The receptors stem from a woman aged 25-40 years in good health.

This clone has a handful of counts. The chain links TRBV7-9 to TRBJ2-7; 11 bases match TRBD1. With 5 bases clipped from V and 6 bases from J, the junction kept 6 bases outside the gene matches. Germline V gene lookup returns CDR1 SEHNR and CDR2 FQNEAQ (reference sequence). The CDR3 sequence is 14 residues long. CDR3 DNA: TGTGCCAGCAGCGGACAGGGGGCGACGGGCGAGCAGTACTTC. Protein: CASSGQGATGEQYF.

The chain links TRBV9 to TRBJ2-7; D is unresolved. The CDR3 contains 16 residues. V was clipped by 0 bases and J by 3 bases, with 16 bases between them. Germline CDR1 reads SGDLS; CDR2 reads YYNGEE. This chain's CDR3 is CASSVGWILEGYEQYF. The CDR3 DNA reads TGTGCCAGCAGCGTAGGGTGGATCCTAGAAGGCTACGAGCAGTACTTC.

In DNA form, the CDR3 reads TGTGCCAGCTCACCGGGGCAGACAGGGCATCAGCCTTATGGCTACACCTTC. Its protein is CASSPGQTGHQPYGYTF. The rearrangement joins TRBV18 to TRBJ1-2; 7 positions agree with TRBD1. CDR3 length: 17 residues. J was trimmed by 5 bases and V by 3 bases; bases with no gene match: 15. Germline V gene data show CDR1 as KGHSH and CDR2 as LQKENI.

The chain links TRBV28 to TRBJ2-3, with D perhaps given as TRBD1 or TRBD2 (5 bases each). The CDR3 runs to 15 residues. Germline values: CDR1 MDHEN, CDR2 SYDVKM. Between the trimmed V and J ends, which lost 5 bases and 4 bases, there was a span of 16 bases. The CDR3: CASSLPGQGADTQYF. The CDR3, as DNA: TGTGCCAGCAGTCTTCCGGGGCAGGGCGCAGATACGCAGTATTTT. Full variable domain (missing parts from reference TRBV28 and TRBJ2-3): DVKVTQSSRYLVKRTGEKVFLECVQDMDHENMFWYRQDPGLGLRLIYFSYDVKMKEKGDIPEGYSVSREKKERFSLILESASTNQTSMYLCASSLPGQGADTQYFGPGTRLTVL.

This clone was picked up one time. The chain has TRBV20-1 and TRBJ2-7; either TRBD1 or TRBD2 may fit D (5 bases each). The CDR3 has 11 residues. The V end lost 5 bases, the J end lost 12 bases, and 17 bases lay between the germline ends. Germline V CDR1 and CDR2: DFQATT, SNEGSKA (reference sequence). CDR3 protein: CSASRDPWRYF. In DNA form, the CDR3 reads TGCAGTGCTTCCCGGGACCCTTGGCGGTACTTC.

V is TRBV27 and J is TRBJ2-3, with D unclear. Trimming removed 6 bases from V and 0 bases from J, with 22 bases in between. CDR3 size: 18 residues. Per germline, CDR1 MNHEY and CDR2 SMNVEV (reference sequence). CDR3 in amino acids: CASSRFPRPGTSTDTQYF. CDR3 in DNA: TGTGCCAGCAGCCGCTTCCCCCGCCCCGGAACTAGCACAGATACGCAGTATTTT.

V usage is TRBV18 and J usage is TRBJ2-4; the D gene is possibly TRBD2 (5 bases). This CDR3 has 13 residues. Trimming took off 6 bases at V and 5 bases at J, with 11 bases between the two ends. CDR1 KGHSH and CDR2 LQKENI come from the germline V gene. CDR3 nucleotide sequence: TGTGCCAGCTCCCCGGACTTGGAAAACATTCAGTACTTC. Protein sequence: CASSPDLENIQYF.

The CDR3 sequence: CAWKGRLGEKLFF. DNA for the CDR3: TGTGCCTGGAAGGGGCGTTTGGGTGAAAAACTGTTTTTT. The rearrangement uses TRBV30 and TRBJ1-4; D might be TRBD1 (5 bases). The length of the CDR3 is 13 residues. The V end lost 4 bases, the J end lost 7 bases, and 13 bases lay between the germline ends. Germline V CDR1 and CDR2: GTSNPN, SVGIG (reference sequence).

This clone was found once. This chain links TRBV5-4 with TRBJ1-2; perhaps TRBD1 as D (5 bases). V was trimmed by 0 bases and J by 13 bases, leaving 16 bases between them. Germline CDR1 and CDR2: SGHNT and YYREEE (reference sequence). The CDR3 runs 13 residues. CDR3 sequence: CASSLGPDKLCTF. The CDR3 nucleotides read TGTGCCAGCAGCTTGGGTCCGGACAAGTTATGCACCTTC.

This clone appeared once. This rearrangement joins TRBV25-1 to TRBJ2-3; 10 bases line up with TRBD2. The CDR3 has 17 residues. Looked up from germline, CDR1 is MGHDK and CDR2 is SYGVNS. Trimming cost V 9 bases and J 2 bases; bases outside gene matches: 14. Here the CDR3 reads CASSGAGGPLSTDTQYF. The CDR3 DNA sequence: TGTGCCAGTTCAGGAGCGGGAGGGCCTCTGTCCACAGATACGCAGTATTTT. The variable domain in full, completed from reference TRBV25-1 and TRBJ2-3, reads EADIYQTPRYLVIGTGKKITLECSQTMGHDKMYWYQQDPGMELHLIHYSYGVNSTEKGDLSSESTVSRIRTEHFPLTLESARPSHTSQYLCASSGAGGPLSTDTQYFGPGTRLTVL.

CDR3 coding DNA: TGTGCCAGCAGCTCCAGGGCACACCTCGGATATTTT. Amino acid sequence: CASSSRAHLGYF. The chain joins TRBV7-2 to TRBJ2-3; D is perhaps TRBD1 (5 bases). This CDR3 region has 12 residues. From germline, CDR1 is SGHTA and CDR2 FQGNSA. The V and J ends lost 4 bases and 15 bases respectively, with 17 bases between them.

The CDR3 DNA sequence: TGTGCCAGCAGCGTAGGTCTAGCGGATAGCCTGGAGACCCAGTACTTC. This translates into CASSVGLADSLETQYF. The chain is built from TRBV9 and TRBJ2-5, with 7 bases that match TRBD2. Germline V gene sequence: CDR1 SGDLS, CDR2 YYNGEE. V lost 0 bases to trimming and J lost 5 bases; unmatched junction nucleotides: 10. The length of the CDR3 is 16 residues.

This clone was seen a single time. The chain employs TRBV19 and TRBJ2-1, with D maybe TRBD1 (6 bases). The CDR3 loop spans 13 amino acids. V lost 3 bases, J lost 8 bases, and 11 bases lay in between. Germline V CDR1 and CDR2: LNHDA, SQIVND (reference sequence). The CDR3 loop is CASSITRGDEQFF. The CDR3 coding sequence is TGTGCCAGTAGTATCACCAGGGGTGATGAGCAGTTCTTC.

This clone is a singleton in its sample. This sequence joins TRBV7-2 and TRBJ1-4, with D possibly matching TRBD1 (5 bases). This CDR3 spans 17 amino acids. The V end was cut by 5 bases, the J end by 2 bases, with 18 bases between. Germline V CDR1 and CDR2: SGHTA, FQGNSA. CDR3 coding DNA: TGTGCCAGCAGCCCAAGGCGCGGGGGGATCACTAATGAAAAACTGTTTTTT. It codes for CASSPRRGGITNEKLFF.

The genes are TRBV10-3 and TRBJ1-3; no clear D. The CDR3 extends over 12 amino acids. V gave up 7 bases and J gave up 4 bases, with 8 bases separating them. Per germline, CDR1 ENHRY and CDR2 SYGVKD. The CDR3 DNA follows: TGTGCCATCAACAACGAGGGAAACACCATATATTTT. Translation: CAINNEGNTIYF.

V usage is TRBV7-7 and J usage is TRBJ2-5, with TRBD1 matching over 8 bases. Germline assignment: CDR1 SSHAT and CDR2 FNYEAQ (reference sequence). V shed 5 bases, J shed 5 bases, and the junction held 7 bases outside the gene matches. This CDR3 is 14 amino acids long. The CDR3 reads CASSPQGAGETQYF. The CDR3 DNA is TGTGCCAGCAGCCCCCAGGGGGCTGGGGAGACCCAGTACTTC.

This sequence joins TRBV2 and TRBJ2-7; 8 bases agree with TRBD1. The junction had 2 bases not matched to a gene; V was cut back by 3 bases and J by 4 bases. The V gene's germline CDR1 is SNHLY and CDR2 FYNNEI. CDR3 length: 13 residues. In DNA form, the CDR3 reads TGTGCCAGCAGTGACAGGGGGCGGTACGAGCAGTACTTC. It yields the protein CASSDRGRYEQYF.

The chain combines TRBV6-6 with TRBJ1-5; no reliable D call. Germline lookup yields CDR1 MNHNY and CDR2 SVGAGI (reference sequence). Trimming cost V 2 bases and J 4 bases, with 15 bases left between them. The CDR3 is made up of 16 amino acids. The CDR3 sequence is CASSYDRSRANQPQHF. The CDR3 DNA follows: TGTGCCAGCAGTTACGACCGCTCCCGCGCGAATCAGCCCCAGCATTTT.

The chain carries TRBV5-1 and TRBJ2-2; D unclear. The CDR3 extends over 14 amino acids. Germline CDR1 and CDR2: SGHRS and YFSETQ. V was cut by 4 bases and J by 4 bases, with 11 bases left in between. This CDR3 is CASSDNPSTGELFF. CDR3 DNA: TGCGCCAGCAGCGATAACCCTAGCACCGGGGAGCTGTTTTTT.

The chain carries TRBV6-5 and TRBJ2-3; weak D call: TRBD2 (6 bases). Germline CDR1 reads MNHEY; CDR2 reads SVGAGI. CDR3 size: 14 residues. Deletions cut 6 bases from V and 4 bases from J, with 14 bases between. As DNA, the CDR3 is TGTGCCAGCAGATTGACTAGGTTTGCAGATACGCAGTATTTT. It codes for CASRLTRFADTQYF.

The chain has TRBV28 and TRBJ2-5; 7 nucleotides agree with TRBD2. The junction had 14 bases not matched to a gene; V was cut back by 5 bases and J by 5 bases. Per the germline V gene, CDR1 is MDHEN and CDR2 is SYDVKM. The CDR3 has 16 residues. CDR3 in amino acids: CASSAGTTRDGETQYF. CDR3 DNA sequence: TGTGCCAGCAGTGCCGGGACTACCAGAGACGGGGAGACCCAGTACTTC.

V is TRBV5-6 and J is TRBJ2-3, with D possibly called TRBD1 or TRBD2 (5 bases each). In germline, CDR1 is SGHDT, CDR2 YYEEEE. This CDR3 region has 18 residues. The V end lost 3 bases, the J end lost 5 bases, and 25 bases lay between the germline ends. In DNA form, the CDR3 reads TGTGCCAGCAGCTCGAGTTCAATGAGGGGCTACCGGAGAGATACGCAGTATTTT. The encoded protein is CASSSSSMRGYRRDTQYF.

The CDR3 loop reads CASSIPGLPGQETQYF. In DNA, the CDR3 is TGTGCCAGTAGTATCCCCGGGTTGCCCGGACAAGAGACCCAGTACTTC. The V and J genes are TRBV19 and TRBJ2-5, with D unresolved. Trimming shortened V by 3 bases and J by 2 bases, and 16 bases separated the two germline ends. CDR1 is LNHDA, CDR2 SQIVND, per germline (reference sequence). CDR3 length: 16 residues.

This clone was observed a few times. V is TRBV5-4 and J is TRBJ1-2; unclear D gene. The CDR3 extends over 11 amino acids. Germline CDR1 and CDR2: SGHNT and YYREEE (reference sequence). Trimming pared 3 bases from V and 8 bases from J, leaving 8 bases between. CDR3 residues: CASSWMDGYTF. CDR3 nucleotide sequence: TGTGCCAGCAGCTGGATGGACGGCTACACCTTC.

V usage is TRBV18 and J usage is TRBJ2-7; 7 nucleotides match TRBD2. Germline values: CDR1 KGHSH, CDR2 LQKENI. The CDR3 has 17 residues. The V and J ends lost 4 bases and 4 bases, in that order; junction bases with no gene match: 16. The CDR3 sequence: CASSRINEVRERYEQYF. The CDR3 DNA is TGTGCCAGCTCACGGATAAACGAGGTGCGGGAGCGATACGAGCAGTACTTC.

The chain uses TRBV27 and TRBJ2-7; TRBD1 matches at 8 bases. The CDR3 sequence is 15 residues long. V was pared by 3 bases and J by 7 bases, with 11 bases of the junction left unmatched. CDR1 MNHEY and CDR2 SMNVEV come from the germline V gene (reference sequence). The CDR3 spells CASSFLGQGAWEQYF. CDR3 coding DNA: TGTGCCAGCAGTTTTTTAGGGCAGGGGGCTTGGGAGCAGTACTTC.

The chain carries TRBV2 and TRBJ1-2; D is possibly TRBD1 (5 bases). This CDR3 is built from 15 residues. The germline gives CDR1 SNHLY, CDR2 FYNNEI. V gave up 6 bases and J gave up 5 bases, with 19 bases separating them. In nucleotides, the CDR3 is TGTGCCAGCAGGGACATATCCCGGGGGTTATATGGCTACACCTTC. Encoded protein: CASRDISRGLYGYTF.